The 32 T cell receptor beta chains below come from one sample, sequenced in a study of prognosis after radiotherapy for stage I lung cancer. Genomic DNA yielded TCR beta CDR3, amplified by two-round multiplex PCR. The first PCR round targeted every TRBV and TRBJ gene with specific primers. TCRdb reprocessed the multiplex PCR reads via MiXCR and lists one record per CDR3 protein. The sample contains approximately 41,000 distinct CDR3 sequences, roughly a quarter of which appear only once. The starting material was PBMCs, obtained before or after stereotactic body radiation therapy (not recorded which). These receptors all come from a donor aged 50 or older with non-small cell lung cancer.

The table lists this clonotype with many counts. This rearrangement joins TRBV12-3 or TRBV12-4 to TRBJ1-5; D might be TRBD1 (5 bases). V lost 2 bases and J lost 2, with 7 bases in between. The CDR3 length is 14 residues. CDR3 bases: TGTGCCAGCAGTTTAAGGGGAGGCAATCAGCCCCAGCATTTT. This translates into CASSLRGGNQPQHF.

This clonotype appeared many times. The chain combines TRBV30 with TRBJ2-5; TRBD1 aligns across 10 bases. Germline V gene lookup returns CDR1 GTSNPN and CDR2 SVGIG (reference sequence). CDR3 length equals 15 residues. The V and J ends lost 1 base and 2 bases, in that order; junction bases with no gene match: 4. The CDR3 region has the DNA TGTGCCTGGAGTGAAGGGACAGGGGAGCAAGAGACCCAGTACTTC. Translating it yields CAWSEGTGEQETQYF.

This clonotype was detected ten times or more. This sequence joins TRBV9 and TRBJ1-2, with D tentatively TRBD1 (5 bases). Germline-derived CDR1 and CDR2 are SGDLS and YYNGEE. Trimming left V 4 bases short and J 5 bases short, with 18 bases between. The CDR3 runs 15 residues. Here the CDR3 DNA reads TGTGCCAGCAGCCGGGACGGTCACAATACTTATGGCTACACCTTC. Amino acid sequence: CASSRDGHNTYGYTF.

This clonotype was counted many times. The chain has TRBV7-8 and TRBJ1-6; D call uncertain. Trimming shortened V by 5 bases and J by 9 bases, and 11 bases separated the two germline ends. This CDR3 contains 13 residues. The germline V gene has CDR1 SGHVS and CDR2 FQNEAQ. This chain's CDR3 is CASSPKTGSPLHF. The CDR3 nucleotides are TGTGCCAGCAGCCCTAAGACGGGTTCACCCCTCCACTTT.

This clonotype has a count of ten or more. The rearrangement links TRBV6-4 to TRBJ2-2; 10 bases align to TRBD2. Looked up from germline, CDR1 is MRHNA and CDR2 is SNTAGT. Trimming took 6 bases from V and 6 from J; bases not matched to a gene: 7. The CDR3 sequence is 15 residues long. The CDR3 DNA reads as TGTGCCAGCAGCGATTCCGGGACTAGCGCCGGGGAGCTGTTTTTT. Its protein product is CASSDSGTSAGELFF.

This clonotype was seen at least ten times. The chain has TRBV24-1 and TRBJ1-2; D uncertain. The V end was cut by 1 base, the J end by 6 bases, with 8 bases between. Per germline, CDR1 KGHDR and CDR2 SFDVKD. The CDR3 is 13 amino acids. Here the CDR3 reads CATSDFERDGYTF. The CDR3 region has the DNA TGTGCCACCAGTGATTTCGAACGGGATGGCTACACCTTC.

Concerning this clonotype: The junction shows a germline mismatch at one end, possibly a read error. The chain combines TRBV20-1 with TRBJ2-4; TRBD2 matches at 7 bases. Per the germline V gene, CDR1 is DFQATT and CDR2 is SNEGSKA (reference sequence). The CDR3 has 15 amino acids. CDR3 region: CSALPGGENKNIQYF. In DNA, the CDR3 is TGCAGTGCTTTACCGGGAGGAGAGAACAAAAACATCCAGTACTTC.

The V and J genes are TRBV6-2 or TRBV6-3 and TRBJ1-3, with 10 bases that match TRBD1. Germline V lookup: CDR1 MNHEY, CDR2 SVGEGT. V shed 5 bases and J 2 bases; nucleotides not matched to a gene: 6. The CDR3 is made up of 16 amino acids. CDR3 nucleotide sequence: TGTGCCAGCAGTACCCGACAGGGGGCGGCTGGAAACACCATATATTTT. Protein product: CASSTRQGAAGNTIYF.

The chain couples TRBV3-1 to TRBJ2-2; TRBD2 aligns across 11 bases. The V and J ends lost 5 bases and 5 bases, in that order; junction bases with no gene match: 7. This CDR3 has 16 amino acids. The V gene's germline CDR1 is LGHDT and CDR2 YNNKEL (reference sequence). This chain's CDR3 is CASSVGLAGGTGELFF. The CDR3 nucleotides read TGTGCCAGCAGCGTCGGCTTAGCGGGAGGGACCGGGGAGCTGTTTTTT.

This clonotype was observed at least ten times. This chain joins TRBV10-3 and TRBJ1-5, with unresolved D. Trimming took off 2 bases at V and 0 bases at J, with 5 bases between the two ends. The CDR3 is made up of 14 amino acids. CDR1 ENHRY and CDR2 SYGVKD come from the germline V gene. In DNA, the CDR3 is TGTGCCATCAGTGAGATATATAGCAATCAGCCCCAGCATTTT. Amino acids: CAISEIYSNQPQHF.

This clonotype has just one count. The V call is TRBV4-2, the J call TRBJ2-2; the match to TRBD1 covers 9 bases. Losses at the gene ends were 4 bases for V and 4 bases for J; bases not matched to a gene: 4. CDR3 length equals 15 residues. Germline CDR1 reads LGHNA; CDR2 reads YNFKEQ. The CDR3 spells CASSRTGDGTGELFF. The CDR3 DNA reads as TGTGCCAGCAGCCGGACAGGGGATGGCACCGGGGAGCTGTTTTTT.

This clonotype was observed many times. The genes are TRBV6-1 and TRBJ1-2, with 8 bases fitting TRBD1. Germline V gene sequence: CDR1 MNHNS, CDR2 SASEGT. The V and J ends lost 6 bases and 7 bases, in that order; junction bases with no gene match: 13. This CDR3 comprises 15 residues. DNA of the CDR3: TGTGCCAGCAGACCCGGACAGGGCAGGTCCTCTGGCTACACCTTC. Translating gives CASRPGQGRSSGYTF.

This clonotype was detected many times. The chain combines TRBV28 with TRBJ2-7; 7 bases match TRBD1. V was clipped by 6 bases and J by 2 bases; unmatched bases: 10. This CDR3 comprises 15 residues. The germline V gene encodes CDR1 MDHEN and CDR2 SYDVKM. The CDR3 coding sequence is TGTGCCAGCAGCTCCCTCCTCGGACAGGCCTACGAGCAGTACTTC. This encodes CASSSLLGQAYEQYF.

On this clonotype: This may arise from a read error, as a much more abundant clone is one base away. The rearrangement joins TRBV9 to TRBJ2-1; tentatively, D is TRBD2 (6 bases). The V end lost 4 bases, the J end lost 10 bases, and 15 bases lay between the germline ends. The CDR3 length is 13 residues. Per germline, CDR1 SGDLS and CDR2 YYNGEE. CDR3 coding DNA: TGTGCCAGCAGCACACGACTAGAGGAGGAGCAGTTCTTC. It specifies CASSTRLEEEQFF.

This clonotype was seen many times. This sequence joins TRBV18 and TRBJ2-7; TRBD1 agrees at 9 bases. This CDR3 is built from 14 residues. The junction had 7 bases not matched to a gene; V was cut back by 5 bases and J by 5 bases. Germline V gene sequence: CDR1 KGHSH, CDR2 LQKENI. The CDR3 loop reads CASSSGTGKDEQYF. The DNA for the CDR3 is TGTGCCAGCTCATCCGGGACAGGGAAGGACGAGCAGTACTTC.

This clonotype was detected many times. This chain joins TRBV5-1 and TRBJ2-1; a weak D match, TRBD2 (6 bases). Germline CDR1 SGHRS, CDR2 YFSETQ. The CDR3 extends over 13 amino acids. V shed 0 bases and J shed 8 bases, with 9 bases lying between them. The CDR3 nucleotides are TGCGCCAGCAGCTTGGGGGGCGGGGATGAGCAGTTCTTC. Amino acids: CASSLGGGDEQFF.

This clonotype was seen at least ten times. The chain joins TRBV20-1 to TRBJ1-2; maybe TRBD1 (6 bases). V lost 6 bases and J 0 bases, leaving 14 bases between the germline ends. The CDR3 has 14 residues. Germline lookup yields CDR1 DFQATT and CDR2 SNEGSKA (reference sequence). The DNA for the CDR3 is TGCAGTGCCCCCATGACAGGCACTAACTATGGCTACACCTTC. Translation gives CSAPMTGTNYGYTF.

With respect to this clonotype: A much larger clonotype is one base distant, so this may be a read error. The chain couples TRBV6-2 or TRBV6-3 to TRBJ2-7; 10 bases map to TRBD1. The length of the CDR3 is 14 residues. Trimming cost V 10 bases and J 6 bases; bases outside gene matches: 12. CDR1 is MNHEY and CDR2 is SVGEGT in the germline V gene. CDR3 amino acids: CANSGDRGNIEQYF. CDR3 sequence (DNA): TGTGCCAACAGCGGGGACAGGGGTAACATCGAGCAGTACTTC.

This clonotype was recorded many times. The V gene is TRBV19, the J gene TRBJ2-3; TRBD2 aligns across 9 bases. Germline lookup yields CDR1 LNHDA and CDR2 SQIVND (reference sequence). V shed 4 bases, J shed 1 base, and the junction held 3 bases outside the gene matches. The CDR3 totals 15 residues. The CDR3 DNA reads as TGTGCCAGTAGTAGGGCGGGGGGGGGCACAGATACGCAGTATTTT. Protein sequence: CASSRAGGGTDTQYF.

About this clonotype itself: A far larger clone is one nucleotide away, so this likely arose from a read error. The DNA for the CDR3 is TGCAGTGCTAACCAACCTCCACTGACAGATACGAAGTATTTT. Its translation is CSANQPPLTDTKYF. The chain couples TRBV20-1 to TRBJ1-1, with D maybe TRBD1 (5 bases). The CDR3 runs to 14 residues. In germline, CDR1 is DFQATT, CDR2 SNEGSKA (reference sequence).

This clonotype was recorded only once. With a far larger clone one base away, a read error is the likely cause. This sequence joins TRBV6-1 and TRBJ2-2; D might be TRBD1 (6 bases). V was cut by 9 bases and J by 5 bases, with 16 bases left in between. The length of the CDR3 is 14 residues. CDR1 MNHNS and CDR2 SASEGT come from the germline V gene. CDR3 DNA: TGTGCCAGACCTCCGGGACATATAACCGGGGAGCTGTTTTTT. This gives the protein CARPPGHITGELFF.

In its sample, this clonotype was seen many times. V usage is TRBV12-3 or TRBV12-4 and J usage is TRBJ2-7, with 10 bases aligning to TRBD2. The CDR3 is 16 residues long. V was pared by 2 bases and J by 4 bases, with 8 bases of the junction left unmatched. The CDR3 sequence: CASSLRVASGRYEQYF. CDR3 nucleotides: TGTGCCAGCAGTTTACGCGTCGCTAGCGGGAGATACGAGCAGTACTTC.

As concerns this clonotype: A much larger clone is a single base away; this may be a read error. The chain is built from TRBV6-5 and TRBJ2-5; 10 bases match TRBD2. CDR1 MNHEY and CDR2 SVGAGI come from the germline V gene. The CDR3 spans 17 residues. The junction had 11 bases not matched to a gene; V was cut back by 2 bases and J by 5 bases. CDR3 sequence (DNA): TGTGCCAGCAGTTACACGTTTGGACTAGCGGTGGTGGAGACCCAGTACTTC. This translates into CASSYTFGLAVVETQYF.

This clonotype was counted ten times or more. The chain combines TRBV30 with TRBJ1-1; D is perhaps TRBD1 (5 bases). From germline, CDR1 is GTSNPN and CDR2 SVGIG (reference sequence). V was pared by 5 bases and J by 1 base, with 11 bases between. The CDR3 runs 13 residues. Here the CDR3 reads CAWGHGGNTEAFF. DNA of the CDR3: TGTGCCTGGGGGCATGGGGGGAACACTGAAGCTTTCTTT.

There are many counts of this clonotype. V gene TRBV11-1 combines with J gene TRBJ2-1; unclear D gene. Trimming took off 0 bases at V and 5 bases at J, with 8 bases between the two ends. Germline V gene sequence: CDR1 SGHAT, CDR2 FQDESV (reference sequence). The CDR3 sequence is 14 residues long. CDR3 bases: TGTGCCAGCAGCTTAGCTAGGTGGGACAATGAGCAGTTCTTC. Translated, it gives CASSLARWDNEQFF.

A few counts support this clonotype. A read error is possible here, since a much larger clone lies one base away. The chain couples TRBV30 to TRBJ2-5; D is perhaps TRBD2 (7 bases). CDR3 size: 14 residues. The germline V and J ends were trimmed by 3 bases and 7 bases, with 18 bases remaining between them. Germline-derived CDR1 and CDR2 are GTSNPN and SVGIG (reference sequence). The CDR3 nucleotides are TGTGCCTGGAGCCCTGGGGGGGCCCGGGGGACCCAGTACTTC. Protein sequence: CAWSPGGARGTQYF.

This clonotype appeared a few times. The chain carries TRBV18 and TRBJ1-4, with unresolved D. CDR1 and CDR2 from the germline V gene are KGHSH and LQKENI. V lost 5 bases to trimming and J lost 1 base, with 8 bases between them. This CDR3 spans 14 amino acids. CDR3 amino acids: CASSEGRTNEKLFF. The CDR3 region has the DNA TGTGCCAGCTCAGAGGGCAGAACTAATGAAAAACTGTTTTTT.

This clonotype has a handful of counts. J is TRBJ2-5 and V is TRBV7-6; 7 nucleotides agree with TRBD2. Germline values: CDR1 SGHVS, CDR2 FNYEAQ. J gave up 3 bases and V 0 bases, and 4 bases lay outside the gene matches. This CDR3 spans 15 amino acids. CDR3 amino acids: CASSLAPGGKETQYF. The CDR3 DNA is TGTGCCAGCAGCTTAGCTCCGGGGGGAAAAGAGACCCAGTACTTC.

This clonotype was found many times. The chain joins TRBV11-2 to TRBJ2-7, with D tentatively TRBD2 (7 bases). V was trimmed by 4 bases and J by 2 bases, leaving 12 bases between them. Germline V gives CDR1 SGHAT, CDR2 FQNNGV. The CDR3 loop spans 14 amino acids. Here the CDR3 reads CASSSMGGPYEQYF. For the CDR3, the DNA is TGTGCCAGCAGCTCCATGGGGGGGCCCTACGAGCAGTACTTC.

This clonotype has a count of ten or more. The DNA for the CDR3 is TGTGCCAGCAGTGGCCCAGGGGAGGGCACTGAAGCTTTCTTT. Protein sequence: CASSGPGEGTEAFF. The rearrangement uses TRBV2 and TRBJ1-1, with D tentatively TRBD1 (6 bases). This CDR3 comprises 14 residues. V was pared by 4 bases and J by 4 bases, with 13 bases between. The germline V gene has CDR1 SNHLY and CDR2 FYNNEI.

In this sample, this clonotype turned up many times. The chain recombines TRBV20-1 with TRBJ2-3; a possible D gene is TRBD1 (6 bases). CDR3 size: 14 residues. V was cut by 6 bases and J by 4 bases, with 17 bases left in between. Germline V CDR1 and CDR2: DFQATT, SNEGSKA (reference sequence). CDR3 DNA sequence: TGCAGTGCCCATCCCTTGGGGGCCGCAGATACGCAGTATTTT. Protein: CSAHPLGAADTQYF.

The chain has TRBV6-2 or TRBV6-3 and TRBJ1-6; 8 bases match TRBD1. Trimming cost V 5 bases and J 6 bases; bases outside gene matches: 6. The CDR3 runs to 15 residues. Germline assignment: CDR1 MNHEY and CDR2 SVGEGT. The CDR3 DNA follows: TGTGCCAGCAGTCCTCAGGGGGCGCGTAATTCACCCCTCCACTTT. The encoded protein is CASSPQGARNSPLHF.